A selection of T cell receptor beta chains follows, all from one sample in a study of regulatory T cells in long-lasting Graves disease. MiXCR, applied by TCRdb to the multiplex PCR reads, yields one record per CDR3 protein. The repertoire includes roughly 400,000 distinct CDR3 sequences, roughly 20% of them detected once, and around 21% sits in the top ten. The sequencing here drew on peripheral blood mononuclear cells (PBMCs), taken when the disease was refractory, from a patient treated with antithyroid drugs. These receptors all come from a female donor with Graves disease. CDR3s include the opening cysteine and the closing phenylalanine or tryptophan. A D gene is named only where the DNA matches it firmly. The size entry is marked missing in some rows and otherwise reads once, few, many or a size class.

V gene	clone size	J gene	D gene	CDR3 DNA	CDR3 protein
TRBV29-1	.	TRBJ1-2	.	TGCAGCGTTGGAAGGGACAACTTAATTCATGGCTACACCTTC	CSVGRDNLIHGYTF
TRBV7-2	many	TRBJ2-6	TRBD1	TGTGCCAGCAGCCGGACAGGGACAACTGGGGCCAACGTCCTGACTTTC	CASSRTGTTGANVLTF
TRBV15	.	TRBJ2-5	.	TGTGCCACCAGCAGACGGGACCAAGAGACCCAGTACTTC	CATSRRDQETQYF
TRBV10-3	many	TRBJ2-5	TRBD2	TGTGCCATCAGTGCTAGCGGCCAAGAGACCCAGTACTTC	CAISASGQETQYF
TRBV7-2	many	TRBJ2-7	TRBD2	TGTGCCAGCAGCTTGATAGGGCTAGCGGGAGCGGGCTACGAGCAGTACTTC	CASSLIGLAGAGYEQYF
TRBV20-1	.	TRBJ1-5	TRBD1	TGCAGTGCAAAGTCAGGGGGGGGTGGACAGCCCCAGCATTTT	CSAKSGGGGQPQHF
TRBV7-9	.	TRBJ2-7	.	TGTGCCAGCAGCTACAATCGGGACACCCTATCCTTC	CASSYNRDTLSF
TRBV2	many	TRBJ2-7	TRBD2	TGTGCCAGCAGTGAAGGGGACTACTACGAGCAGTACTTC	CASSEGDYYEQYF
TRBV5-6	.	TRBJ2-5	TRBD1	TGTGCCAGCAGCCGAGGGACAGCCCAAGAGACCCAGTACTTC	CASSRGTAQETQYF
TRBV12-3/TRBV12-4	.	TRBJ1-3	.	TGTGCCAGCAGTCCATACACGGGTAAAATTGGCGCTGGAAACACCATATATTTT	CASSPYTGKIGAGNTIYF
TRBV28	many	TRBJ2-1	TRBD2	TGTGCCAGCAGTACTGCCGGGACTAGCGGGAGAAATGAGCAGTTCTTC	CASSTAGTSGRNEQFF
TRBV7-8	many	TRBJ1-1	.	TGTGCCAGCAGCCCCCGGGTTGGGAACACTGAAGCTTTCTTT	CASSPRVGNTEAFF
TRBV18	few	TRBJ1-1	.	TGTGCCAGCTCACCACCGGGCAGAAACCTGAACACTGAAGCTTTCTTT	CASSPPGRNLNTEAFF
TRBV30	.	TRBJ1-5	.	TGTGCCTGGAGTGGGGGGGCGTATCATCAGCCCCAGCATTTT	CAWSGGAYHQPQHF
TRBV29-1	.	TRBJ2-5	TRBD2	TGCAGCGTCTTCGGGACTAGCGGAGAGACCCAGTACTTC	CSVFGTSGETQYF
TRBV20-1	few	TRBJ2-1	TRBD2	TGCAGTGCTAGGACCTACAGCGGGGGAGGGAATGAGCAGTTCTTC	CSARTYSGGGNEQFF
TRBV9	few	TRBJ1-5	.	TGTGCCAGCAGCGATCACCCATATAGCAATCAGCCCCAGCATTTT	CASSDHPYSNQPQHF
TRBV3-1	many	TRBJ1-1	.	TGTGCCAGCAGCCGACTCGACACTGAAGCTTTCTTT	CASSRLDTEAFF
TRBV11-2	many	TRBJ1-3	.	TGTGCCAGCAGCCCTGGGATGTCCGGAAACACCATATATTTT	CASSPGMSGNTIYF
TRBV6-1	few	TRBJ1-4	TRBD1	TGTGCCAGCACCACCGACAGGGGGCGATTAGAAAAACTGTTTTTT	CASTTDRGRLEKLFF
TRBV4-3	.	TRBJ2-7	TRBD2	TGCGCCAGCAGCCAAGGGCCCGGGCTAGCGGGAGAACGCGAGCAGTACTTC	CASSQGPGLAGEREQYF
TRBV28	many	TRBJ2-7	.	TGTGCCAGCAGTTTATATGCAGTCTACGAGCAGTACTTC	CASSLYAVYEQYF
TRBV2	many	TRBJ2-7	.	TGTGCCAGCAGTGAAGAGGTCACCCTGGGGTACTTC	CASSEEVTLGYF
TRBV19	.	TRBJ2-2	TRBD2	TGTGCCAGTAGTATCCTAGCGGGAGCAGCCACCGGGGAGCTGTTTTTT	CASSILAGAATGELFF
TRBV6-1	few	TRBJ1-1	.	TGTGCCAGCCCTGGCCCGAACACTGAAGCTTTCTTT	CASPGPNTEAFF
TRBV5-1	.	TRBJ1-1	TRBD1	TGCGCCAGCAGCACCTCGACAGGGGTGAACACTGAAGCTTTCTTT	CASSTSTGVNTEAFF
TRBV9	.	TRBJ2-2	TRBD1	TGTGCCAGCAGCCCACGGGACAGGGAGGTGGACACCGGGGAGCTGTTTTTT	CASSPRDREVDTGELFF
TRBV20-1	few	TRBJ2-7	TRBD1	TGCAGTGCTAGAGAAACCGGGACAGGGACTAAGGGGCTCCCCTACGAGCAGTACTTC	CSARETGTGTKGLPYEQYF
TRBV30	.	TRBJ1-4	TRBD1	TGTGCCACCTCGACAGGGCCTAATGAAAAACTGTTTTTT	CATSTGPNEKLFF
TRBV7-2	few	TRBJ2-3	.	TGTGCCAGCAGCTACACAATTACTAGCACAGATACGCAGTATTTT	CASSYTITSTDTQYF
TRBV6-1	.	TRBJ2-7	.	TGTGCCAGCAACAGGGTAGGCTACGAGCAGTACTTC	CASNRVGYEQYF
TRBV19	.	TRBJ1-4	TRBD1	TGTGCCAGTAGTAGCTCCGGGACAGGGTATGAAAAACTGTTTTTT	CASSSSGTGYEKLFF
TRBV12-3/TRBV12-4	many	TRBJ2-7	TRBD2	TGTGCCAGCAGTTTCGGGAGGATCTACGAGCAGTACTTC	CASSFGRIYEQYF
TRBV6-5	.	TRBJ1-1	.	TGTGCCAGCAGCTACCGGACAGACGAACCAAACACTGAAGCTTTCTTT	CASSYRTDEPNTEAFF
TRBV12-5	few	TRBJ2-2	TRBD1	TGTGCTAGTGGACCGGACAGGGCAGCTCCCGGGGAGCTGTTTTTT	CASGPDRAAPGELFF
TRBV19	.	TRBJ2-3	TRBD2	TGTGCCAGTAGTATAGATCGACTAGCGGGAGCGGATACGCAGTATTTT	CASSIDRLAGADTQYF
TRBV28	many	TRBJ2-7	TRBD2	TGTGCCAGCAGTTCTCTGGGACTAGCGGGGATCTCCTACGAGCAGTACTTC	CASSSLGLAGISYEQYF
TRBV12-3/TRBV12-4	.	TRBJ2-1	.	TGTGCCAGCAGTTTTCTAAGGGCGTCGATTGTTGGCAATGAGCAGTTCTTC	CASSFLRASIVGNEQFF
TRBV10-3	many	TRBJ2-7	.	TGTGCCGTCCGACCGACTGGGGCTGTAAACGAGCAGTACTTC	CAVRPTGAVNEQYF
TRBV20-1	many	TRBJ2-7	.	TGCAGTGCTTGGACATTGAGCTCCTACGAGCAGTACTTC	CSAWTLSSYEQYF
TRBV6-1	many	TRBJ2-7	TRBD2	TGTGCCAGCACCCCAGGACTAGCGGGACCCTCCTACGAGCAGTACTTC	CASTPGLAGPSYEQYF
TRBV19	.	TRBJ1-5	.	TGTGCCAGTGGGGGGTCAGGAGAGAATCAGCCCCAGCATTTT	CASGGSGENQPQHF
TRBV10-2	many	TRBJ2-7	TRBD1	TGCGCCAGCACCCCTCAGGGGGCCTTCTCCTACGAGCAGTACTTC	CASTPQGAFSYEQYF
TRBV28	many	TRBJ1-5	.	TGTGCCAGCAAACTCTCGGACGTGTTTTATAGCAATCAGCCCCAGCATTTT	CASKLSDVFYSNQPQHF
TRBV5-5	.	TRBJ2-1	TRBD2	TGTGCCAGCAGCATGGGACTAGCGGGATCCAATGAGCAGTTCTTC	CASSMGLAGSNEQFF
TRBV11-2	few	TRBJ1-6	.	TGTGCCAGCAGCACAGAGGGGCGGCATAATTCACCCCTCCACTTT	CASSTEGRHNSPLHF
TRBV3-1	.	TRBJ2-6	.	TGTGCCAGCGGAGGGTTTGGCTCTGGGGCCAACGTCCTGACTTTC	CASGGFGSGANVLTF
TRBV6-2/TRBV6-3	many	TRBJ1-1	.	TGTGCCAGCAGTTACTCCCGCAACGTGCCTGAAGCTTTCTTT	CASSYSRNVPEAFF
TRBV20-1	.	TRBJ2-2	.	TGCAGTGCTGGCGGGTTCGCCGGGGAGCTGTTTTTT	CSAGGFAGELFF
TRBV12-3/TRBV12-4	.	TRBJ2-4	.	TGTGCCAGCAGTTTCTCAGGGGACATTCAGTACTTC	CASSFSGDIQYF